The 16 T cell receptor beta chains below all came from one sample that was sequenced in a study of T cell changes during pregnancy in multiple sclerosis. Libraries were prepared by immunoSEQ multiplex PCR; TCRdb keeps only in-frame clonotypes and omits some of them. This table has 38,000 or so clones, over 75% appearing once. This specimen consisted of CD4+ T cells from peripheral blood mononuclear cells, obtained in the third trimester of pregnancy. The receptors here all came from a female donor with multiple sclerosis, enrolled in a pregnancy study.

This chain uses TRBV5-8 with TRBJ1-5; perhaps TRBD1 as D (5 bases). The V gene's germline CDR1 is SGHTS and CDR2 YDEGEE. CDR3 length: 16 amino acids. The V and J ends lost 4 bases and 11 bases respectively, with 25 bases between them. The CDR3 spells CASSLGIDSSSGAQHF. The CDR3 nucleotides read TGTGCCAGCAGCCTAGGAATAGACAGCTCCTCGGGGGCCCAGCATTTT.

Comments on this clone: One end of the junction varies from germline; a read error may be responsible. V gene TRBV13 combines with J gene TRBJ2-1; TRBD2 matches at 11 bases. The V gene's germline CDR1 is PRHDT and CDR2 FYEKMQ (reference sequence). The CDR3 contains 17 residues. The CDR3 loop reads CASSIPLAGASSNEQFF. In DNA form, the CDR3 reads TGTGCCAGCAGCATACCACTAGCGGGGGCCTCCTCCAATGAGCAGTTCTTC.

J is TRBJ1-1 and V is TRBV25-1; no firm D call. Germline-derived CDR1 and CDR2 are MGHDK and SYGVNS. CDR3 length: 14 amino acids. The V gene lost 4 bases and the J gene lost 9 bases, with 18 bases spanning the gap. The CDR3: CASSATASIAQAFF. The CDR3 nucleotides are TGTGCCAGCAGTGCAACAGCCTCAATTGCTCAAGCTTTCTTT.

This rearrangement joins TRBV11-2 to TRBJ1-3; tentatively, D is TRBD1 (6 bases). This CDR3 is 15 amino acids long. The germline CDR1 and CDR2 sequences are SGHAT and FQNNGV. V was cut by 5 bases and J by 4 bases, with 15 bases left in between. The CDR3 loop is CASSLQGLSGNTIYF. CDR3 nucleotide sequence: TGTGCCAGCAGCCTACAGGGATTATCCGGAAACACCATATATTTT.

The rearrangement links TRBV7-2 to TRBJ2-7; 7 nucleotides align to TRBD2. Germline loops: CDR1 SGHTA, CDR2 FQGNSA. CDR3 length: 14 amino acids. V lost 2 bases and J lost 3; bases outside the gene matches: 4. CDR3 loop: CASSLIRDYYEQYF. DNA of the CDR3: TGTGCCAGCAGCTTAATCCGGGACTACTACGAGCAGTACTTC.

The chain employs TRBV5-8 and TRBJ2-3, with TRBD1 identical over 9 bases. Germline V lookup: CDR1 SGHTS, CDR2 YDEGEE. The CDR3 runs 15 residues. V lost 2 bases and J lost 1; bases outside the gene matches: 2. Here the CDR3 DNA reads TGTGCCAGCAGCTTTAGGACAGGGGGCACAGATACGCAGTATTTT. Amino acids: CASSFRTGGTDTQYF.

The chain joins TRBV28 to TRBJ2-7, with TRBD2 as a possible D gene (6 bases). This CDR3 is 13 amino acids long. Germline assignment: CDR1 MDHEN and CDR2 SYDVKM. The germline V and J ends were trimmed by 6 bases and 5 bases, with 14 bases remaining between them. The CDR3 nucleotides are TGTGCCAGCAGACCTGGAGGGCCCCACGAGCAGTACTTC. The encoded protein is CASRPGGPHEQYF.

In DNA, the CDR3 is TGTGTCAGAAGCCGATTTGGTCAGGGGCTACAGGAAAAACTGTTTTTT. Its translation: CVRSRFGQGLQEKLFF. The rearrangement uses TRBV7-5 and TRBJ1-4; TRBD1, the table's D call, lacks a check against the DNA. TRBV7-5 corresponds to a pseudogene. The length of the CDR3 is 16 residues.

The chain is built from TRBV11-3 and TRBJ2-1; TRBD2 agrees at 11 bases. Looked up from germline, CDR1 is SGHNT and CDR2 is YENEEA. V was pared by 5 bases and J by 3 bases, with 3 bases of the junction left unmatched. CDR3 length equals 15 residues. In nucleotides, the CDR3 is TGTGCCAGCAGCCCGACTAGCGGGATCTACAATGAGCAGTTCTTC. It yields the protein CASSPTSGIYNEQFF. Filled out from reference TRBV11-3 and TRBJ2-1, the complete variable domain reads EAGVVQSPRYKIIEKKQPVAFWCNPISGHNTLYWYLQNLGQGPELLIRYENEEAVDDSQLPKDRFSAERLKGVDSTLKIQPAELGDSAVYLCASSPTSGIYNEQFFGPGTRLTVL.

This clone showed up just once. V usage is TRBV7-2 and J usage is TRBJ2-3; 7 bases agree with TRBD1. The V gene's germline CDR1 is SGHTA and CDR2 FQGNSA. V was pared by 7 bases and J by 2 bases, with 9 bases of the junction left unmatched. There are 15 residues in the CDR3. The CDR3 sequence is CASNRRQGSTDTQYF. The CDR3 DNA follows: TGTGCCAGCAACCGTCGACAGGGCTCCACAGATACGCAGTATTTT.

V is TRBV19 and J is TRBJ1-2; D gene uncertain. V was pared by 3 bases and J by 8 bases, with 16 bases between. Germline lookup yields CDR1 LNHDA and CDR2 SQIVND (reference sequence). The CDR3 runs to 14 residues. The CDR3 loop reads CASSMARESMGYTF. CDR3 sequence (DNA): TGTGCCAGTAGTATGGCCCGGGAGAGCATGGGCTACACCTTC.

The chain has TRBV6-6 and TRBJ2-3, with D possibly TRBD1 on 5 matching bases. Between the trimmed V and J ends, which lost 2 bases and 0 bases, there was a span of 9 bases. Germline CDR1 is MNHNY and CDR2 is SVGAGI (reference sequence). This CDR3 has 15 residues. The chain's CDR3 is CASSYQGSSTDTQYF. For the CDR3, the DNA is TGTGCCAGCAGTTACCAGGGATCTAGCACAGATACGCAGTATTTT.

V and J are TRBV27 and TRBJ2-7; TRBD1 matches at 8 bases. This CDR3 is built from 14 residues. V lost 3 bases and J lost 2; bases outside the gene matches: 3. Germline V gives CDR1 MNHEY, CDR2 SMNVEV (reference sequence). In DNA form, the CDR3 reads TGTGCCAGCAGTTTCAGGGGGCGAACCTACGAGCAGTACTTC. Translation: CASSFRGRTYEQYF.

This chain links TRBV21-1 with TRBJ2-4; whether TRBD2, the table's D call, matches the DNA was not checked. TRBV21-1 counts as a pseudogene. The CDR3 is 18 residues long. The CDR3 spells CASSKDTLAKGVRNIQYF. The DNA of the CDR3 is TGTGCCAGCAGCAAAGATACACTAGCAAAGGGAGTTAGGAACATTCAGTACTTC.

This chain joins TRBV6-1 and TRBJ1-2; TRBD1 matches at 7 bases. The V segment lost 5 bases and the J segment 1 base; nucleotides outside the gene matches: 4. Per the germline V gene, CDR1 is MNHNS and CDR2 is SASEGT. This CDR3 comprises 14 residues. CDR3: CASSLDRVNYGYTF. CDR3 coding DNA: TGTGCCAGCAGTTTAGACAGGGTTAACTATGGCTACACCTTC.

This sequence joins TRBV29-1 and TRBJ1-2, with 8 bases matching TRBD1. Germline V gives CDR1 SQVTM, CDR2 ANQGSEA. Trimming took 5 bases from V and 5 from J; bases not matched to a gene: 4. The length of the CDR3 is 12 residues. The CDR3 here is CSVMDREYGYTF. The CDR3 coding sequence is TGCAGCGTTATGGACAGGGAGTATGGCTACACCTTC.